This T cell receptor (beta chain) is drawn from a study of graft-versus-host responses after intestinal transplantation. About the research overall: Transplantation in recipients was multivisceral, liver-intestinal, or isolated intestinal. Whole-study results and caveats: Declining HvG levels early post-transplant were linked to peak circulating GvH clone levels.

This clone turned up a few times. Its antigen remains unidentified. The repertoire was sequenced with immunoSEQ multiplex PCR; TCRdb's copy has only in-frame clones and lacks some. The sample lists 80,000 to 100,000 clones, less than 95% occurring once. The CDR3 has 14 residues. Germline V CDR1 and CDR2: MNHEY, SVGAGI. Trimming at V came to 2 bases and at J to 10 bases, leaving 6 bases not matched to a gene. This TCR came from a human donor who was the organ donor for an intestinal transplant. The gene calls are TRBV6-5 and TRBJ1-1; the match to TRBD1 covers 11 bases. Source: unstimulated CD8+ T cells sorted from spleen or lymph node cells, taken before transplant. The CDR3 DNA reads as TGTGCCAGCAGTTACCTGGGACAGGGGGTCACAGCTTTCTTT. Protein: CASSYLGQGVTAFF.